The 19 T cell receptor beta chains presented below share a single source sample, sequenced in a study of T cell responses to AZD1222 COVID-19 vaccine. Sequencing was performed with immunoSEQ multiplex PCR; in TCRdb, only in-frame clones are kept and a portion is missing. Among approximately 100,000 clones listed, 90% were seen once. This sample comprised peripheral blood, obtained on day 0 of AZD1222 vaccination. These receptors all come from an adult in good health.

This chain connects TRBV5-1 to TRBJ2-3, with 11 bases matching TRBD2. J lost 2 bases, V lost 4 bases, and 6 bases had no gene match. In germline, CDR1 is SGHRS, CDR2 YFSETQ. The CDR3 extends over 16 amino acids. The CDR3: CASSMGLAAPTDTQYF. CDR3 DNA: TGCGCCAGCAGCATGGGACTAGCGGCCCCCACAGATACGCAGTATTTT.

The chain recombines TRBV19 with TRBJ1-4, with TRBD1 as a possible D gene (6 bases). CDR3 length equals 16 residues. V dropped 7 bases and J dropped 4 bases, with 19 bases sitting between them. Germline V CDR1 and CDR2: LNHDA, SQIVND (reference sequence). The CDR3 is CASMAGVARDNEKLFF. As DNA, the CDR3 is TGTGCCAGTATGGCAGGGGTCGCCCGGGATAATGAAAAACTGTTTTTT.

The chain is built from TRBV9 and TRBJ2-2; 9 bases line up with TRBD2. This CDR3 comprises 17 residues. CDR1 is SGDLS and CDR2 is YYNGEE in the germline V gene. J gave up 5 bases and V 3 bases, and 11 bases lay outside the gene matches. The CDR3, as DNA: TGTGCCAGCAGCGCCCAGCGAGGAGCGGGGGGAACCGGGGAGCTGTTTTTT. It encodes CASSAQRGAGGTGELFF.

The CDR3 region is CASSLLAGGFYEQYF. In DNA form, the CDR3 reads TGTGCCAGCAGCTTACTGGCGGGGGGTTTCTACGAGCAGTACTTC. The V gene is TRBV13, the J gene TRBJ2-7; 8 bases line up with TRBD2. The CDR3 totals 15 residues. Per the germline V gene, CDR1 is PRHDT and CDR2 is FYEKMQ (reference sequence). J gave up 3 bases and V 2 bases, and 6 bases lay outside the gene matches.

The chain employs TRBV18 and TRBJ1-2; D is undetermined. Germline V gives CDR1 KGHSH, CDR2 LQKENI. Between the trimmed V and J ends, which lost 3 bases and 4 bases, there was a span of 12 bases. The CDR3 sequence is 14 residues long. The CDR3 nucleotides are TGTGCCAGCTCACCGAAAACAGAGGCCTATGGCTACACCTTC. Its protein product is CASSPKTEAYGYTF.

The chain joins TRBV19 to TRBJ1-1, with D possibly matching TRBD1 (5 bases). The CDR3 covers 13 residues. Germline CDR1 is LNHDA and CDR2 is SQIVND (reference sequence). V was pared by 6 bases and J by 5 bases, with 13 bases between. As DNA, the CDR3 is TGTGCCAGTAGGGATGGGGCCCAAACTGAAGCTTTCTTT. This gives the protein CASRDGAQTEAFF.

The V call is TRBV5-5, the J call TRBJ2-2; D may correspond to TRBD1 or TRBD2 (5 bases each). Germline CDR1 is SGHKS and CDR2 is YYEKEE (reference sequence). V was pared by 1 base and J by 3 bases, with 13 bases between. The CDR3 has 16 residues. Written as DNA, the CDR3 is TGTGCCAGCAGCTTGCTAGTGGGGGTGGACACCGGGGAGCTGTTTTTT. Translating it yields CASSLLVGVDTGELFF.

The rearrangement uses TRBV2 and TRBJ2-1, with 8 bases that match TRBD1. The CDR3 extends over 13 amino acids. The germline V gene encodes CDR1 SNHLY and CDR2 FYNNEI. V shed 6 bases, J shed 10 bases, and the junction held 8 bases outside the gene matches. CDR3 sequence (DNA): TGTGCCAGCAGCACCCAGGGGGCGGGGGAGCAGTTCTTC. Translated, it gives CASSTQGAGEQFF.

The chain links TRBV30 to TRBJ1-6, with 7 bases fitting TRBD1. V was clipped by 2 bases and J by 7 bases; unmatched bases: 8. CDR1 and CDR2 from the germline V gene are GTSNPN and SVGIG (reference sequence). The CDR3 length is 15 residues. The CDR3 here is CAWSIVRQGNSPLHF. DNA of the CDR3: TGTGCCTGGAGTATCGTTCGACAGGGAAATTCACCCCTCCACTTT.

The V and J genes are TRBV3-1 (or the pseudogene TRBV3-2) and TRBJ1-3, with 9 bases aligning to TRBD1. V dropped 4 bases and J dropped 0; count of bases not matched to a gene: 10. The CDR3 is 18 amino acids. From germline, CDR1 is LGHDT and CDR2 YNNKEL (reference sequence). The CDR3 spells CASSLRTGEFGSGNTIYF. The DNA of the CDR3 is TGTGCCAGCAGCCTCAGGACAGGGGAGTTTGGCTCTGGAAACACCATATATTTT.

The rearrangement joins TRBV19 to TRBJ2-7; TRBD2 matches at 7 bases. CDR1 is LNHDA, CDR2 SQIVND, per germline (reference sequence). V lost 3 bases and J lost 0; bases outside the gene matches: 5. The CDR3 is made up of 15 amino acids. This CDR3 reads CASSIEAGSSYEQYF. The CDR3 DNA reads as TGTGCCAGTAGTATCGAAGCGGGAAGCTCCTACGAGCAGTACTTC.

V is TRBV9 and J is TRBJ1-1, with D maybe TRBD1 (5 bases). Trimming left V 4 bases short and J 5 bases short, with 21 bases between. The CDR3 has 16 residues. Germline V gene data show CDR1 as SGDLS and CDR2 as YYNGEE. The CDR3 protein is CASSPGSGTVETEAFF. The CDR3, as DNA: TGTGCCAGCAGCCCAGGGTCAGGGACGGTCGAGACTGAAGCTTTCTTT.

CDR3 DNA: TGCGCCAGCAGCCAAGAGGACGGGGGCACAGATACGCAGTATTTT. This encodes CASSQEDGGTDTQYF. The rearrangement joins TRBV4-1 to TRBJ2-3; possible D gene TRBD2, 5 bases. Trimming took off 0 bases at V and 1 base at J, with 8 bases between the two ends. The CDR3 totals 15 residues. Germline CDR1 is MGHRA and CDR2 is YSYEKL.

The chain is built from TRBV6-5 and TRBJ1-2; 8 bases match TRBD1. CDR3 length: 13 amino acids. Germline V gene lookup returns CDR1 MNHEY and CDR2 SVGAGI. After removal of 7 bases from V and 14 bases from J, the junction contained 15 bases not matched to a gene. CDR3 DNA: TGTGCCAGCACCCCGTCCGGGACAGGTCTATGGACCTTC. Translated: CASTPSGTGLWTF.

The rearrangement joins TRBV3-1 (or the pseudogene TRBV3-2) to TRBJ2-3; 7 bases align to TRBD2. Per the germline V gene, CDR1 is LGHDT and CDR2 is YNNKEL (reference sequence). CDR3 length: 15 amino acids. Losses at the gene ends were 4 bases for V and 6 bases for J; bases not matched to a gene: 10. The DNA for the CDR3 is TGTGCCAGCAGCCCTGAGAGCGGGGTAGTGGATACGCAGTATTTT. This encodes CASSPESGVVDTQYF.

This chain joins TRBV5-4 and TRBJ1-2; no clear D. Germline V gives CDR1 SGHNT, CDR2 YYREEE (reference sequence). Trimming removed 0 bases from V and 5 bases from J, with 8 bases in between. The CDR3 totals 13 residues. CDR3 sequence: CASSLDSLYGYTF. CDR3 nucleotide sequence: TGTGCCAGCAGCTTGGACAGTCTTTATGGCTACACCTTC. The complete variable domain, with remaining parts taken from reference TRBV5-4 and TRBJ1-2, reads ETGVTQSPTHLIKTRGQQVTLRCSSQSGHNTVSWYQQALGQGPQFIFQYYREEENGRGNFPPRFSGLQFPNYSSELNVNALELDDSALYLCASSLDSLYGYTFGSGTRLTVV.

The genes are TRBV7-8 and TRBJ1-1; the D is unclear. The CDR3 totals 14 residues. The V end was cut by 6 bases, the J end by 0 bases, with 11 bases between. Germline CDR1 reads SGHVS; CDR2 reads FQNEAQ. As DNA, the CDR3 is TGTGCCAGCAGTAGGCTACGGGTGAACACTGAAGCTTTCTTT. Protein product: CASSRLRVNTEAFF.

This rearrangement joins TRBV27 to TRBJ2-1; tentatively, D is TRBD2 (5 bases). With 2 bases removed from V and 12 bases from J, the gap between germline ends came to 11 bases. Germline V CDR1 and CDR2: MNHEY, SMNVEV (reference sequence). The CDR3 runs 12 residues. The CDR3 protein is CASSLIGEGQFF. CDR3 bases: TGTGCCAGCAGTTTAATCGGGGAAGGGCAGTTCTTC.

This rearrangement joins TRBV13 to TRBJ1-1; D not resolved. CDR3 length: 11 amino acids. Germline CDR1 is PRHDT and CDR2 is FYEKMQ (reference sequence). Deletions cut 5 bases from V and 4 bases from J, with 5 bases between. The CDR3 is CASSQVTEAFF. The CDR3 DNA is TGTGCCAGCAGCCAGGTCACTGAAGCTTTCTTT.